These T cell receptor beta chains were read from a single sample in a study of T cells in narcolepsy. TCRdb's copy holds only in-frame clones and misses some; the assay was immunoSEQ multiplex PCR. Seen here are 20,000 to 30,000 clones, roughly 83% observed once, and the top ten hold about 0.69%. The sequenced material came from CD45RA- memory CD4+ T cells from PBMCs. Receptors were obtained from a human donor with narcolepsy. Both conserved end residues are part of each CDR3. D genes are given only for firm matches. Only part of the rows carry a size: once, few, many, or a class if the clone is expanded.

V gene	clone size	D gene	J gene	CDR3 DNA	CDR3 protein
TRBV28	.	.	TRBJ2-3	TGTGCCAGCAGTTTACCAGGGGCCAGCACAGATACGCAGTATTTT	CASSLPGASTDTQYF
TRBV18	.	.	TRBJ2-7	TGTGCCAGCTCACCACGGACGCCCCAAAGCGAGCAGTACTTC	CASSPRTPQSEQYF
TRBV6-1	.	TRBD2	TRBJ2-5	TGTGCCAGCAGTGAAGAGGCGCTAGCGGGAGAGACCCAGTACTTC	CASSEEALAGETQYF
TRBV9	.	TRBD1	TRBJ1-1	TGTGCCAGCAGCGTAGTATCAGGGGGTGGCGAAGCTTTCTTT	CASSVVSGGGEAFF
TRBV5-6	.	TRBD1	TRBJ2-7	TGTGCCAGCAGCTTCCCCGGGACAGGGGCTTCCGAGCAGTACTTC	CASSFPGTGASEQYF
TRBV30	.	.	TRBJ1-2	TGTGCCTGGAAAGGGCGAAGGTATAGTGGCTACACCTTC	CAWKGRRYSGYTF
TRBV7-9	few	.	TRBJ1-2	TGTGCCGGAATAAAACGGCGGGGATATGGCTACACCTTC	CAGIKRRGYGYTF
TRBV29-1	.	.	TRBJ2-2	TGCAGCGTCGATGGACGGCGGAACACCGGGGAGCTGTTTTTT	CSVDGRRNTGELFF
TRBV28	.	TRBD1	TRBJ1-5	TGTGCCAGCAGGGTGACAGGGGCATATCAGCCCCAGCATTTT	CASRVTGAYQPQHF
TRBV7-9	.	TRBD1	TRBJ2-7	TGTGCCAGCAGCCGAGGGACAGGGGGAGAGCAGTACTTC	CASSRGTGGEQYF
TRBV12-5	.	TRBD2	TRBJ2-3	TGTGCTAGTGGCAGCGGGACTAGCGGGGCCACAGATACGCAGTATTTT	CASGSGTSGATDTQYF
TRBV19	once	TRBD1	TRBJ1-2	TGTGCCAGTAGTACACGACAGGGGGCCAGCTATGGCTACACCTTC	CASSTRQGASYGYTF
TRBV10-3	.	TRBD1	TRBJ1-2	TGTGCCATCAGGGGGACAGGGGGAACTCTGGGTGGCTACACCTTC	CAIRGTGGTLGGYTF